This section outlines one TCR beta chain sequence together with its context. Antigen specificity is unknown. Mouse gene names apply. Sequencing ends 4 residues short of the CDR3 end; the germline J gene provides the rest. Using CD4, CD8alpha, NKG2D, NKG2ACE and other markers, pooled cutaneous lymph node cells were sorted. The data were obtained in a study of CD8+ T cells in alopecia areata. Study-wide points: Affected scalp, especially in alopecia totalis/universalis, had a higher clonality than normal scalp did. Possibly as an HLA-related effect, TCR sharing across patients appeared less clear than in mice.

Trimming removed 0 bases at V and 0 bases at J, with 4 bases between. This CDR3 has 13 amino acids. Looked up from germline, CDR1 is NNHDY and CDR2 is SYVADS. Following RNA extraction, reverse transcription yielded cDNA that acted as the sequencing template. The repertoire was sequenced with immunoSEQ multiplex PCR; TCRdb's copy has only in-frame clones and lacks some. The profile covers more than 250,000 clones, none occurring a single time. The chain combines TRBV13-3 with TRBJ2-7, with unresolved D. The source is a C3H/HeJ mouse with alopecia areata. This strain's MHC haplotype is H2-k. The material sequenced was CD4+ T cells sorted from a lymph node. Partial CDR3 DNA: TGTGCCAGCAGTGATGCACACTCCTAT. This encodes CASSDAHSY. The full CDR3 reads CASSDAHSYEQYF.